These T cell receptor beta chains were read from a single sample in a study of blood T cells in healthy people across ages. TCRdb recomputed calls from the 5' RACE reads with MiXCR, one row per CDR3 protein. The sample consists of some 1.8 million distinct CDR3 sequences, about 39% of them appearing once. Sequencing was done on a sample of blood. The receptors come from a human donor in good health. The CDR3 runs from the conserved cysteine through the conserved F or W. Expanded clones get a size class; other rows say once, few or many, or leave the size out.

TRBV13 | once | CASSLAFCGHTF
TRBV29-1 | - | CSVEDRNGDTDTQYF
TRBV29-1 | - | CSVETGRRFDGYTF
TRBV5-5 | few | CASSPEPGWETQYF
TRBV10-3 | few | CATGGPDGDGELFF
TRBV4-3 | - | CASSQGDSRETQYF
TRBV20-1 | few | CSGEGAFTDTQYF
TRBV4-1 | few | CASSQIAGNYEQYF
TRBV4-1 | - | CASSQVLLLGTEAFF
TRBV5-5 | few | CASSLAQKRDTQYF
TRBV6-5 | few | CATRESSGQGWETQYF
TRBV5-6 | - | CASSPGVGYEQFF
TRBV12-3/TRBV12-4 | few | CASSSGYNSPLHF